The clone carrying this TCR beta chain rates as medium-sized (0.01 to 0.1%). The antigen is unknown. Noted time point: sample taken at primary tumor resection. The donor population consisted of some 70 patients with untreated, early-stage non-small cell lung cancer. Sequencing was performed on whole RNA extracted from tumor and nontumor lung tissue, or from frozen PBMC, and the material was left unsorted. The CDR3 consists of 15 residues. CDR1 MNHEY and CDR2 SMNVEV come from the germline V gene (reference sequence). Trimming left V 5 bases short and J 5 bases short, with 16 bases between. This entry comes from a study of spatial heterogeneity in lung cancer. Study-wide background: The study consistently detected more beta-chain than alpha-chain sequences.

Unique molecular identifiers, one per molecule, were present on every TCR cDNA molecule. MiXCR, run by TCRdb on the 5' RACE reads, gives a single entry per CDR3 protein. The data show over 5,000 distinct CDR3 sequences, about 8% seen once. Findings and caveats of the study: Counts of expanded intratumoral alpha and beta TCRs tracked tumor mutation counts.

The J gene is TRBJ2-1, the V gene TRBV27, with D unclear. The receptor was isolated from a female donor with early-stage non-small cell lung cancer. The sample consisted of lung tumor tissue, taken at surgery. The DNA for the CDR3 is TGTGCCAGCAGTCCATCCCCCACAGAGCACAATGAGCAGTTCTTC. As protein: CASSPSPTEHNEQFF.